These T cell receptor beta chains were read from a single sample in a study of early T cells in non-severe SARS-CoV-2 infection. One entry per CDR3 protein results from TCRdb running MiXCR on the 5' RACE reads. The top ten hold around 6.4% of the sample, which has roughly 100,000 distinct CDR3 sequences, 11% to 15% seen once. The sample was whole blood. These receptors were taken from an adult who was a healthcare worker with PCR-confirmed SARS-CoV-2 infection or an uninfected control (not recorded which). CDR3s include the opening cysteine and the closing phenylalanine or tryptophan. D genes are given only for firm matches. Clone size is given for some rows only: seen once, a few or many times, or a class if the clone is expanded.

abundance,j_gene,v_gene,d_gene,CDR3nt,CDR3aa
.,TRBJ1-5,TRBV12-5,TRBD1,TGTGCTAGTGTCCAGGGGGATCAGCCCCAGCATTTT,CASVQGDQPQHF
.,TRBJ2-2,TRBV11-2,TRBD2,TGTGCCAGCAGCCCTCTAGCGGCCGCGAACACCGGGGAGCTGTTTTTT,CASSPLAAANTGELFF
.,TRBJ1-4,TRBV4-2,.,TGTGCCAGCAGCCAAGATGGAACGCTTGAAGAACTGTTTTTT,CASSQDGTLEELFF
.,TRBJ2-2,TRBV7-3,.,TGTGCCAGCAGCTGGGACTCCAACACCGGGGAGCTGTTTTTT,CASSWDSNTGELFF
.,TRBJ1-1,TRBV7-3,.,TGTGCCAGCAGCTTAACGCGGTCTGACACTGAAGCTTTCTTT,CASSLTRSDTEAFF
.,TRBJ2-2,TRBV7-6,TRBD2,TGTGCCAGCAGCCGGGAGGAGGGACGGAGAATCGGGGAGCTGTTTTTT,CASSREEGRRIGELFF
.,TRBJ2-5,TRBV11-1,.,TGTGCCAGCAGAACAGACGCGGGGGAGACCCAGTACTTC,CASRTDAGETQYF
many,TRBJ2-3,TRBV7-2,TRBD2,TGTGCCAGCAGCTCCGGAGCAGCGGGGGGTTACCCCCTTACAGATACGCAGTATTTT,CASSSGAAGGYPLTDTQYF
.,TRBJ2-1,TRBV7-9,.,TGTGCCAGCAGCCGGACGGGCAGCTCCTACAATGAGCAGTTCTTC,CASSRTGSSYNEQFF
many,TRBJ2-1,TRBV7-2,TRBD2,TGTGCCAGCACCAGGGGTCGACTAGCGTTACATGAGCAGTTCTTC,CASTRGRLALHEQFF
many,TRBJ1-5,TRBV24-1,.,TGTGCCACCAGTGGGGGAACAGGCTATCAGCCCCAGCATTTT,CATSGGTGYQPQHF
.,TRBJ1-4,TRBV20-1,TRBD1,TGCAGTGCTAGAGACCAACAGGGGAGAAGTGAAAAACTGTTTTTT,CSARDQQGRSEKLFF
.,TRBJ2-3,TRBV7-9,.,TGTGCCAGCAGTCCAGGGGGGGCCAGGGCAGATACGCAGTATTTT,CASSPGGARADTQYF
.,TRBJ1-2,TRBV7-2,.,TGTGCCAGCAGCTTAGAGTGGGTGTACGGCTACACCTTC,CASSLEWVYGYTF
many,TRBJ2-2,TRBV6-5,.,TGTGCCAGCAGATCGCTAGGCCCGAACACCGGGGAGCTGTTTTTT,CASRSLGPNTGELFF
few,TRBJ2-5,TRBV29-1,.,TGCAGCGTTGTCGAGGGTGGAGTTGGGGAGACCCAGTACTTC,CSVVEGGVGETQYF
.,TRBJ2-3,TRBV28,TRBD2,TGTGCCAGCAGTTTAGGGACTAGCGGGGCCTCTAGCACAGATACGCAGTATTTT,CASSLGTSGASSTDTQYF
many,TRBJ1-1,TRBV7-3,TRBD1,TGTGCCAGCAGCCAGCTACAGGGGGCGAACACTGAAGCTTTCTTT,CASSQLQGANTEAFF
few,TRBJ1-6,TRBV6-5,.,TGTGCCAGCACCCCCCAGGGACGGCATTCACCCCTCCACTTT,CASTPQGRHSPLHF
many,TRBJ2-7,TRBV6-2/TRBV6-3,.,TGTGCCAGCAGGCCCTCCGGGTTCCACGAGCAGTACTTC,CASRPSGFHEQYF
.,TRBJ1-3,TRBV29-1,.,TGCAGCGTTCGTGGGCTCGAAAACACCATATATTTT,CSVRGLENTIYF
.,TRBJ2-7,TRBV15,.,TGTGCCACCAGCAGAGTGGGGGCGCCCATTGTTCAGCAGTACTTC,CATSRVGAPIVQQYF
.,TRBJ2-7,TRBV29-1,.,TGCAGCGTTGAGAGGGCCTACGAGCAGTACTTC,CSVERAYEQYF
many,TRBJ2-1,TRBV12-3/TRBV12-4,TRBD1,TGTGCCAGCAGCCCCCAAGGGACAGTGTTCAATGAGCAGTTCTTC,CASSPQGTVFNEQFF
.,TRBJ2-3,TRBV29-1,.,TGCAGCGTTGATGGGGCTACAGATACGCAGTATTTT,CSVDGATDTQYF
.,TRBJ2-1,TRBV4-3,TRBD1,TGCGCCAGCAGCCAGCCGGGACAGTCCTACAATGAGCAGTTCTTC,CASSQPGQSYNEQFF
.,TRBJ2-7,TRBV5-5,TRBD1,TGTGCCAGCAGATTTGGATCGGGACAGGGGCTGTACGAGCAGTACTTC,CASRFGSGQGLYEQYF
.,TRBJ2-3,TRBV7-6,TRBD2,TGTGCCAGCAGCTTACAGGCCGGGACTAGCGGGAGCAGCACAGATACGCAGTATTTT,CASSLQAGTSGSSTDTQYF
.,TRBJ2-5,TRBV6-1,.,TGTGCAAGCACTCTTACAGGGACTTTCAAAGAGACCCAGTACTTC,CASTLTGTFKETQYF
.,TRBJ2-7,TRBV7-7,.,TGTGCTAGCAGCCCTCGAGTAGCATCAGGCGAGCAGTACTTC,CASSPRVASGEQYF
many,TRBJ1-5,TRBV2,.,TGTGCCAGCAGTGACCCTACAGGGAGTCAGCCCCAGCATTTT,CASSDPTGSQPQHF
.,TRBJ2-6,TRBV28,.,TGTGCCAGCAGTTCCCCAGGAACTGGGGCCAACGTCCTGACTTTC,CASSSPGTGANVLTF
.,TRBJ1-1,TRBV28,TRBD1,TGTGCCAGCAGTTTAGAGGACAGGCTAGTAGCTTTCTTT,CASSLEDRLVAFF
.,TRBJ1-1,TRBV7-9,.,TGTGCCAGCAGCTCCCCGTCAGTCGTCATGAACACTGAAGCTTTCTTT,CASSSPSVVMNTEAFF
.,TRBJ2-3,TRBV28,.,TGTGCCAGCAGTTTATATGGGGATGCAGATACGCAGTATTTT,CASSLYGDADTQYF
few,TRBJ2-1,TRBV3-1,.,TGTGCCAGCAGCCATTCCCGAGAGCAGTTCTTC,CASSHSREQFF
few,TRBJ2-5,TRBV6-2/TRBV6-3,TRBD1,TGTGCCAGCAGCTCGACAGGGTTGGAGACCCAGTACTTC,CASSSTGLETQYF
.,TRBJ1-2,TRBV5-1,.,TGCGCCAGCATGGCAGAAAGTAACTATGGCTACACCTTC,CASMAESNYGYTF
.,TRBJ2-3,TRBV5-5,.,TGTGCCAGCAGCCAGGACCATCAGAGCACAGATACGCAGTATTTT,CASSQDHQSTDTQYF
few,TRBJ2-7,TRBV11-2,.,TGTGCCAGCAGCTCGAGCTCTCCCTCCGAGCAGTACTTC,CASSSSSPSEQYF
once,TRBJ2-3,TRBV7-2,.,TGTGCCAGCAGCTCCGATTTGGGGACGCAGTATTTT,CASSSDLGTQYF
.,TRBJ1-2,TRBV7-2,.,TGTGCCAGCAGCCCTCGACAGTTTTTCTATGGCTACACCTTC,CASSPRQFFYGYTF